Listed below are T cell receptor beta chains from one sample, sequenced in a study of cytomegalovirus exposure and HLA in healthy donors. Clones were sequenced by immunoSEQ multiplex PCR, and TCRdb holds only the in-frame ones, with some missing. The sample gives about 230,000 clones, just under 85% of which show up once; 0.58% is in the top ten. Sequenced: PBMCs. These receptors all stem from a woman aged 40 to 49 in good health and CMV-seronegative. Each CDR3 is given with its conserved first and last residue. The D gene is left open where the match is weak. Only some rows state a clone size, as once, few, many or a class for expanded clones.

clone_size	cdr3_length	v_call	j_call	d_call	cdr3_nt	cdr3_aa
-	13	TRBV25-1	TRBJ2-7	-	TGTGCCAGCACAGCAGGAGGCCCCTACGAGCAGTACTTC	CASTAGGPYEQYF
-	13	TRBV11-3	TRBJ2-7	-	TGTGCCAGCAGCTTCCGACTCACCTACGAGCAGTACTTC	CASSFRLTYEQYF
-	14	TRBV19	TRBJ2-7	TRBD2	TGTGCCAGTAGCATCTCCGGGGGGACCTACGAGCAGTACTTC	CASSISGGTYEQYF
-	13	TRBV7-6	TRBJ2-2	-	TGTGCCAGCAGCTTTAGTAACACCGGGGAGCTGTTTTTT	CASSFSNTGELFF
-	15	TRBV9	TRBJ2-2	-	TGTGCCAGCGGGAGGGGGACGCCTCGGGAGGGGGAGCTGTTTTTT	CASGRGTPREGELFF
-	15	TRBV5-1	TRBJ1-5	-	TGCGCCAGCAGCCCCCTACAGGGACATAATCAGCCCCAGCATTTT	CASSPLQGHNQPQHF
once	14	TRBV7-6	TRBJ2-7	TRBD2	TGTGCCAGCAGCTCGGGACTAGCGGGGGATGAGCAGTACTTC	CASSSGLAGDEQYF
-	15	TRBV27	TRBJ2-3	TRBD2	TGTGCCAGCAGTCCTAGCGGGGGGGCCACAGATACGCAGTATTTT	CASSPSGGATDTQYF
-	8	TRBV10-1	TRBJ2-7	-	TGCGCCAGCAGCCTTCGACTCTTC	CASSLRLF
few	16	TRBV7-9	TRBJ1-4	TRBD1	TGTGCCAGCAGCTGGGGGACAGCCTCAAACGATGAAAAACTGTTTTTT	CASSWGTASNDEKLFF
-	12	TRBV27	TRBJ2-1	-	TGTGCCAGCACTGACTTGTCGAGGGAGCAGTTCTTC	CASTDLSREQFF
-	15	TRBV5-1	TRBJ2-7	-	TGCGCCAGCAGCTTGGGATCAGGGCAGTACTACGAGCAGTACTTC	CASSLGSGQYYEQYF
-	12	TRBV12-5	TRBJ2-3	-	TGTGCTAGTGGTACAGGCACAGATACGCAGTATTTT	CASGTGTDTQYF
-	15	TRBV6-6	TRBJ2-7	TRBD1	TGTGCCAGCAGTGCACTCGGGACAGGGTACTCCGAGCAGTACTTC	CASSALGTGYSEQYF
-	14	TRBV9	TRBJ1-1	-	TGTGCCAGCAGCGTCGGAGGGATCGGAGCTGAAGCTTTCTTT	CASSVGGIGAEAFF
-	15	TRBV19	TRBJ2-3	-	TGTGCCAGTAGTTTGGGCGTTACTAGCACAGATACGCAGTATTTT	CASSLGVTSTDTQYF
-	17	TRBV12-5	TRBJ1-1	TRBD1	TGTGCTAGTGGTTCCTCCCGAAACAGGGGGCGGAACACTGAAGCTTTCTTT	CASGSSRNRGRNTEAFF
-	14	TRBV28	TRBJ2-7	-	TGTGCCAGCACTTCTGGGCCCTACTCCTACGAGCAGTACTTC	CASTSGPYSYEQYF
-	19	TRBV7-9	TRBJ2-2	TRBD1	TGTGCCAGCAGCCTACGGAGCCCCGGAAGGGGGCTTTTAAGCGGGGAGCTGTTTTTT	CASSLRSPGRGLLSGELFF
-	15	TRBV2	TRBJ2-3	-	TGTGCCAGCAATTCCGCAGGGATAAGCACAGATACGCAGTATTTT	CASNSAGISTDTQYF
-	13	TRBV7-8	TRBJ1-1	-	TGTGCCAGCAGCTTAGTAGCAAACACTGAAGCTTTCTTT	CASSLVANTEAFF
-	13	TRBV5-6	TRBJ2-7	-	TGTGCCAGCAGCTTGGGGCAGGCCGGCGAGCAGTACTTC	CASSLGQAGEQYF
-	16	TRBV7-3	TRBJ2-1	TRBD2	TGTGCCAGCAGCCTAGGGGCGACTAGCGGGGGCCATGAGCAGTTCTTC	CASSLGATSGGHEQFF
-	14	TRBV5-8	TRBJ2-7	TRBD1	TGTGCCAGCAGCCCAGGGACAGGGGGATACGAGCAGTACTTC	CASSPGTGGYEQYF
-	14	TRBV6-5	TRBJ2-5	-	TGTGCCAGCAGTGAGGCCCGGGAACAAGAGACCCAGTACTTC	CASSEAREQETQYF
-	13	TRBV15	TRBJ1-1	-	TGTGCCACCAGCAGAGATCTGAGGAGTGAAGCTTTCTTT	CATSRDLRSEAFF
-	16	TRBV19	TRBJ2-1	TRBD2	TGTGCCAGTAGGGGCGGGGGGGAGGCTGCCTACAATGAGCAGTTCTTC	CASRGGGEAAYNEQFF
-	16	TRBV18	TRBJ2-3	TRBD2	TGTGCCAGCTCACTACTAGCGGGGGGGCCCACAGATACGCAGTATTTT	CASSLLAGGPTDTQYF
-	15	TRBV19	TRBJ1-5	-	TGTGCCAGTAGTATAGTCGGACAGCCCGATCAGCCCCAGCATTTT	CASSIVGQPDQPQHF
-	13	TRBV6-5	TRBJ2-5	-	TGTGCCAGCAGTTCCGGACGGCCGAGGGCCCAGTACTTC	CASSSGRPRAQYF
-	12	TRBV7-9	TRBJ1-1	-	TGTTCCAGCAGCTCGAGGCGCACTGAAGCTTTCTTT	CSSSSRRTEAFF
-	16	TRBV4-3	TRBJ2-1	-	TGCGCCAGCAGCCAAGATCCCGTCAGCTCCTACAATGAGCAGTTCTTC	CASSQDPVSSYNEQFF
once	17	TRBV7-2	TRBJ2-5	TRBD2	TGTGCCAGCAGCTTAGGGGTAGCGGGGGGGCTTGGAGAGACCCAGTACTTC	CASSLGVAGGLGETQYF
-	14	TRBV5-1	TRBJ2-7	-	TGCGCCAGCAGCTTGCGGCAGGGGACCTACGAGCAGTACTTC	CASSLRQGTYEQYF
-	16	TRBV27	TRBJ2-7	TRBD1	TGTGCCAGCAGGGGGGAGAGACAGGGCATCTCCTACGAGCAGTACTTC	CASRGERQGISYEQYF
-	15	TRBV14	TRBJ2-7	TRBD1	TGTGCCAGCAGCCGTGGGACAGGGGGCGCCTACGAGCAGTACTTC	CASSRGTGGAYEQYF
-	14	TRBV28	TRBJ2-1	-	TGTGCCAGCAGTTTAGGGGGGGCCAGGAATGAGCAGTTCTTC	CASSLGGARNEQFF
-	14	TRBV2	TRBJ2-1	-	TGTGCCAGCATCCGCCCAGGATTAAACAATGAGCAGTTCTTC	CASIRPGLNNEQFF
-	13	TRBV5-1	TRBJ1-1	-	TGCGCCAGCAGCCTGGACAGCCTTTTAGAAGCTTTCTTT	CASSLDSLLEAFF
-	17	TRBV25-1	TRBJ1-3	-	TGTGCCAGCAGTGACCCCATGGGCAGGGCCTCTGGAAACACCATATATTTT	CASSDPMGRASGNTIYF
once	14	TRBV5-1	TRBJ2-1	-	TGCGCCAGCAGCTTGGGGGGCCCCAACAATGAGCAGTTCTTC	CASSLGGPNNEQFF
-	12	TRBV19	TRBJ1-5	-	TGTGCCAGTAAGGACACGGGAGAGCCCCAGCATTTT	CASKDTGEPQHF
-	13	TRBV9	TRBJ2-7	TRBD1	TGTGCCAGCAGCTTAGGGGGCCTCTCCGAGCAGTACTTC	CASSLGGLSEQYF
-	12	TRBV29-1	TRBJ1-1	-	TGCAGCGTCCTAACCATGAACACTGAAGCTTTCTTT	CSVLTMNTEAFF
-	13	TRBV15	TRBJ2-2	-	TGTGCCACCAGCAGGGGCCCTGACGGGGAGCTGTTTTTT	CATSRGPDGELFF
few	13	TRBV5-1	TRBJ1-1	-	TGCGCCAGCAGCAGGGGGATGAACACTGAAGCTTTCTTT	CASSRGMNTEAFF
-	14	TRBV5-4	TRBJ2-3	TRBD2	TGTGCCAGCAGCCTAGCGGGGGGCCAGGATACGCAGTATTTT	CASSLAGGQDTQYF
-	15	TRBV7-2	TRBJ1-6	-	TGTGCCAGCAGGATAGCAGACTCCTATAATTCACCCCTCCACTTT	CASRIADSYNSPLHF
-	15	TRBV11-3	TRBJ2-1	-	TGTGCCAGCAGCGGTCAGGGATGGGGTTACAATGAGCAGTTCTTC	CASSGQGWGYNEQFF
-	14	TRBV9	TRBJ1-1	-	TGTGCCAGCAGCGTAATGGGGGGAAACACTGAAGCTTTCTTT	CASSVMGGNTEAFF
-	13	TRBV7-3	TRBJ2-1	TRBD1	TGTGCCAGCAGCACCCAGGGGGCGGATGAGCAGTTCTTC	CASSTQGADEQFF
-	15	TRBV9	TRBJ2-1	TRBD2	TGTGCCAGCAGCCCAACTAGCGGGGGGGAAAATGAGCAGTTCTTC	CASSPTSGGENEQFF
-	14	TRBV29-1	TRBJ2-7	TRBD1	TGCAGCGTTGACGGTTACAGGGGGCGCCGCGAGCAGTACTTC	CSVDGYRGRREQYF
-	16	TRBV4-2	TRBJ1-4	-	TGTGCCAGCAGCCAAGATCTAGCCAGACTAAATGAAAAACTGTTTTTT	CASSQDLARLNEKLFF
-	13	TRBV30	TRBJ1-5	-	TGTGCCTGGAGTGTGTATAGCAATCAGCCCCAGCATTTT	CAWSVYSNQPQHF
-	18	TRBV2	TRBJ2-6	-	TGTGCCAGCAGTGAACGAGCAGGGGTAGTTTCTGGGGCCAACGTCCTGACTTTC	CASSERAGVVSGANVLTF
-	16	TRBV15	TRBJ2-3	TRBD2	TGTGCCACCAGCAGAGACTCCGGGACTATGACAGATACGCAGTATTTT	CATSRDSGTMTDTQYF
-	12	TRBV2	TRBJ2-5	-	TGTGCCAGCAGTCCGAGGCCTCCGCGTTCGGACTTC	CASSPRPPRSDF
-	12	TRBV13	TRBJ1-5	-	TGTGCCAGCAGCCTTTGGGGCCAGCCCCAGCATTTT	CASSLWGQPQHF